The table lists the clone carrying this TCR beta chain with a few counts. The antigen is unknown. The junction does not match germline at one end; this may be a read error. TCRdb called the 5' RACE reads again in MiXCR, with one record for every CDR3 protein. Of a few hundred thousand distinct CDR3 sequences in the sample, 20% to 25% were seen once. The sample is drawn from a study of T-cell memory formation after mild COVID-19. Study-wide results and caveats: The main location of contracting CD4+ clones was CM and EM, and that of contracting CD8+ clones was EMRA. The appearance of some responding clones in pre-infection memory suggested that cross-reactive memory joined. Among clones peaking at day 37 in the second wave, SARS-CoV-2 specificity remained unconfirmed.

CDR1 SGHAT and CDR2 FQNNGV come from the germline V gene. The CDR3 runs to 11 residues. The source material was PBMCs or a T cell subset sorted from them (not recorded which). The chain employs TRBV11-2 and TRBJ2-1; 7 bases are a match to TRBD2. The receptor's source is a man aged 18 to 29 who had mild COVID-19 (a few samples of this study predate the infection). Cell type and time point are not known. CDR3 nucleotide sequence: TGTGCCAGCAGCTTTGCCAGGGAGGGAGTCTTC. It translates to CASSFAREGVF.